The rows below give T cell receptor beta chains drawn from one sample of a study of T cells in Graves' hyperthyroidism and ophthalmopathy. MiXCR, applied by TCRdb to the multiplex PCR reads, yields one record per CDR3 protein. Here the sample spans a few hundred thousand distinct CDR3 sequences, approximately 14% being singletons. Sample: blood. The receptors stem from a woman under 40 with Graves' hyperthyroidism. Both conserved end residues are part of each CDR3. D genes are given only for firm matches. The size entry is marked missing in some rows and otherwise reads once, few, many or a size class.

D	V	size	J	DNA	CDR3
NA	TRBV6-1	NA	TRBJ1-2	TGTGCCAGCAGTCGCCCCGGGGGAACCAGCTATGGCTACACCTTC	CASSRPGGTSYGYTF
NA	TRBV20-1	many	TRBJ2-2	TGCAGTGCTAGAAAATCCCGGGGGACGAACACCGGGGAGCTGTTTTTT	CSARKSRGTNTGELFF
NA	TRBV7-9	many	TRBJ2-7	TGTGCCAGCAGCCCAGGGGTTCGCGGGAGAGGGTACGAGCAGTACTTC	CASSPGVRGRGYEQYF
TRBD2	TRBV20-1	NA	TRBJ2-2	TGCAGTGCTAGAGATCTCGGAGGAGCGGGAGGGCCCGGCGGGGAGCTGTTTTTT	CSARDLGGAGGPGGELFF
NA	TRBV10-3	NA	TRBJ2-2	TGTGCCATCAGTGTAGAGCTCCCCGGGGAGCTGTTTTTT	CAISVELPGELFF
NA	TRBV12-3/TRBV12-4	many	TRBJ1-3	TGTGCCAGCAGTTTTTGGGGAAATGGAAACACCATATATTTT	CASSFWGNGNTIYF
NA	TRBV20-1	NA	TRBJ1-4	TGCAGTGCTAGATCGGTCACGCGGGGGGGAGAAAAACTGTTTTTT	CSARSVTRGGEKLFF
NA	TRBV18	many	TRBJ2-1	TGTGCCAGCTCACCACCCCCCAGTTACAATGAGCAGTTCTTC	CASSPPPSYNEQFF
NA	TRBV2	NA	TRBJ1-4	TGTGCCAGCAGGACGTCGGCAACTAATGAAAAACTGTTTTTT	CASRTSATNEKLFF
TRBD2	TRBV9	NA	TRBJ2-7	TGTGCCAGCAGCGTAGGGCGGGAGGCCTCCTACGAGCAGTACTTC	CASSVGREASYEQYF
NA	TRBV18	few	TRBJ1-6	TGTGCCAGCTCACCAGGTTTCCAGACAAATAATTCACCCCTCCACTTT	CASSPGFQTNNSPLHF
NA	TRBV6-1	many	TRBJ1-1	TGTGCCAGCGGGGGTTCCGAAGCTTTCTTT	CASGGSEAFF
NA	TRBV19	few	TRBJ2-3	TGTGCCAAGGCCAAGGGAAGGGGCAGACTAGTTGGCACAGATACGCAGTATTTT	CAKAKGRGRLVGTDTQYF
NA	TRBV24-1	few	TRBJ2-1	TGTGCCACCAGTGACCCCAGGGGCCGGAATGAGCAGTTCTTC	CATSDPRGRNEQFF
NA	TRBV20-1	many	TRBJ2-1	TGCAGTGCTAGAGAGCTTAGCGGCTCCTACAATGAGCAGTTCTTC	CSARELSGSYNEQFF
NA	TRBV18	many	TRBJ1-1	TGTGCCAGCTCACCACCTACAGGGCTCTACACTGAAGCTTTCTTT	CASSPPTGLYTEAFF
NA	TRBV4-2	few	TRBJ1-1	TGTGCCAGCAGCCAAGGCGTCATTAGTGAAGCTTTCTTT	CASSQGVISEAFF
TRBD2	TRBV5-1	many	TRBJ2-1	TGCGCCAGCAGCCCCGACAGCGGGAGCGGAAATGAGCAGTTCTTC	CASSPDSGSGNEQFF
TRBD2	TRBV5-1	NA	TRBJ2-2	TGCGCCAGCAGCGAGCAAGCGGGAGGGGGCACCGGGGAGCTGTTTTTT	CASSEQAGGGTGELFF
TRBD1	TRBV4-1	few	TRBJ2-3	TGCGCCAGCGGAGGACAGGGATCCCGGACAGATACGCAGTATTTT	CASGGQGSRTDTQYF
TRBD2	TRBV20-1	NA	TRBJ2-5	TGCAGTGCCCAGTCCGTCCGGAGCGGGAGAGTGGAGACCCAGTACTTC	CSAQSVRSGRVETQYF
NA	TRBV7-6	few	TRBJ2-1	TGTGCCAGCAGTCAAGCTGGGGTGGGCAATGAGCAGTTCTTC	CASSQAGVGNEQFF
NA	TRBV12-3/TRBV12-4	many	TRBJ2-7	TGTGCCAGCAGTCGTACGTTTGGTGAGAGCGAGCAGTACTTC	CASSRTFGESEQYF
NA	TRBV28	few	TRBJ1-3	TGTGCCAGCAGTACCTACTCTGGAAACACCATATATTTT	CASSTYSGNTIYF
TRBD2	TRBV20-1	few	TRBJ2-3	TGCAGTGCCGGTCTAGCGGGGGGTACAGATACGCAGTATTTT	CSAGLAGGTDTQYF
TRBD1	TRBV6-2/TRBV6-3	few	TRBJ2-5	TGTGCCAGCGGCACGACAGGGCCCTATTCAGAGACCCAGTACTTC	CASGTTGPYSETQYF
TRBD1	TRBV20-1	NA	TRBJ2-2	TGCAGTGCTAGAAAACCAGGGGGAAGGGACACCGGGGAGCTGTTTTTT	CSARKPGGRDTGELFF
TRBD2	TRBV7-2	many	TRBJ2-1	TGTGCCAGCAGCTTGGGACTAGAGTACAATGAGCAGTTCTTC	CASSLGLEYNEQFF
NA	TRBV27	NA	TRBJ2-1	TGTGCCAGCAGTCCCGGGGCGGGGGCGGGAGCCTACAATGAGCAGTTCTTC	CASSPGAGAGAYNEQFF
TRBD2	TRBV29-1	many	TRBJ2-3	TGCAGCGTTGAAGAACTCTCCGGGGCGGGAGGTAGAGATACGCAGTATTTT	CSVEELSGAGGRDTQYF
TRBD1	TRBV2	few	TRBJ1-2	TGTGCCAGCAGAGGGGGCTCTGGCTACACCTTC	CASRGGSGYTF
TRBD2	TRBV20-1	NA	TRBJ2-3	TGCAGTGCCAAACTAGCGGGACCAGATACACAGTATTTT	CSAKLAGPDTQYF
TRBD2	TRBV5-1	NA	TRBJ2-5	TGCGCCAGCAGCTTGGTCCCGGGGGGGCAAGAGACCCAGTACTTC	CASSLVPGGQETQYF
NA	TRBV30	NA	TRBJ2-1	TGTGCCTGGTCGCCTAGCTCCTACAATGAGCAGTTCTTC	CAWSPSSYNEQFF
TRBD1	TRBV27	many	TRBJ2-7	TGTGCCAGCAGATCTGTAGGGGGCAAGACCTACGAGCAGTACTTC	CASRSVGGKTYEQYF
NA	TRBV5-1	NA	TRBJ2-2	TGCGCCAGTGAAAGAACGACCCGCACCGGGGAGCTGTTTTTT	CASERTTRTGELFF
NA	TRBV27	NA	TRBJ2-7	TGTGCCAGCAGTTTGCTTAGCTCCTACGAGCAGTACTTC	CASSLLSSYEQYF
TRBD2	TRBV7-2	many	TRBJ2-7	TGTGCCAGCAGCCGTACCGGGACTAGCGGGAGAGGGCAGTACTTC	CASSRTGTSGRGQYF
TRBD1	TRBV7-3	many	TRBJ2-7	TGTGCCAGCAGCCTCGACAGGGCTAGTCACGAGCAGTACTTC	CASSLDRASHEQYF
NA	TRBV10-3	few	TRBJ1-5	TGTGCCATCAGTGCGATGTCAGGGTGGGCGCCCCAGCATTTT	CAISAMSGWAPQHF
TRBD2	TRBV10-2	NA	TRBJ2-7	TGCGCCAGCAGCATCGGGAGGGGGTTACCCTCCTACGAGCAGTACTTC	CASSIGRGLPSYEQYF
TRBD1	TRBV7-3	NA	TRBJ1-4	TGTGCCAGCAGCCAAGATCAGGGGGCGCGGGAAAAACTGTTTTTT	CASSQDQGAREKLFF
NA	TRBV13	few	TRBJ1-1	TGTGCCAGCAGCTTAGGCCTTGGGGCCACTGAAGCTTTCTTT	CASSLGLGATEAFF
NA	TRBV5-1	many	TRBJ2-2	TGCGCCAGCAGCTTGATTGGGTTGAACACCGGGGAGCTGTTTTTT	CASSLIGLNTGELFF
NA	TRBV20-1	NA	TRBJ1-6	TGCAGTGCTAGATTTCTGCAGGACAATTCACCCCTCCACTTT	CSARFLQDNSPLHF
NA	TRBV7-2	few	TRBJ1-5	TGTGCCAGCAGCTTCGCAGGGTTAGGTCAGCCCCAGCATTTT	CASSFAGLGQPQHF
NA	TRBV29-1	few	TRBJ2-3	TGCAGCGTTGAGGTCGGGCGGAGGGCTAGCACAGATACGCAGTATTTT	CSVEVGRRASTDTQYF
TRBD2	TRBV6-1	many	TRBJ2-3	TGTGCCAGCAGGCTAGCGGGAGCGAAGGCAGATACGCAGTATTTT	CASRLAGAKADTQYF
TRBD1	TRBV20-1	NA	TRBJ1-2	TGCAGTGCTAGAGGTTCGTCAGGGGGCAGGGACTATGGCTACACCTTC	CSARGSSGGRDYGYTF
NA	TRBV18	many	TRBJ1-1	TGTGCCAGCTCCCCACACAGGGATCATATTGAAGCTTTCTTT	CASSPHRDHIEAFF
NA	TRBV20-1	many	TRBJ2-2	TGCAGTGCTAGGGACGAAACGGGAGTTGGGACCGGGGAGCTGTTTTTT	CSARDETGVGTGELFF
NA	TRBV28	NA	TRBJ2-4	TGTGCCAGCACCCCGGAGTTAGGGAGCATTCAGTACTTC	CASTPELGSIQYF
NA	TRBV7-6	many	TRBJ2-3	TGTGCCAGCAGCCAAAGGGGGCGGGAAAGCACAGATACGCAGTATTTT	CASSQRGRESTDTQYF
NA	TRBV11-2	many	TRBJ1-2	TGTGCCAGCAGCCGTAGCTATGGCTACACCTTC	CASSRSYGYTF
TRBD2	TRBV3-1	NA	TRBJ2-3	TGTGCCAGCAGCGGGGGGGATGGACTAGCGGGAGTTTGGGCAGATACGCAGTATTTT	CASSGGDGLAGVWADTQYF